This T cell receptor beta chain stems from a study of T cell repertoires in cytomegalovirus infection. General study results and limits: There were HLA-C-restricted CMV-specific TCR beta clonotypes dominating the ex vivo response.

TCRdb re-analysed the reads in MiXCR, keeping a single row per CDR3 protein. The table has roughly 230,000 distinct CDR3 sequences, approximately 22% seen once. The CDR3 sequence is 15 residues long. Trimming removed 6 bases at V and 1 base at J, with 12 bases between. The germline V gene encodes CDR1 SNHLY and CDR2 FYNNEI. With respect to this clonotype: Its specificity is unknown.

V is TRBV2 and J is TRBJ2-2; D is possibly TRBD2 (6 bases). This clonotype was sampled from a human donor in good health (CMV status not recorded). Some clones in this sample may be carry-over from other donors' samples. The sequenced sample consisted of CD8+ T cells from PBMCs. This CDR3 is CASSEGTVNTGELFF. CDR3 DNA: TGTGCCAGCAGCGAGGGGACTGTGAACACCGGGGAGCTGTTTTTT.